This TCR beta chain was profiled in a study of blood T cells in healthy people across ages. Study-wide findings and caveats: The study could not conclusively compare naive and antigen-experienced cells, given its unsorted PBMCs.

It was with a sample-barcoded 5' primer and a J-beta primer mix that a second PCR of roughly 6 to 12 cycles was run. A tag from a template-switch adaptor with 12 random nucleotides marked each cDNA molecule. TCRdb re-called the 5' RACE reads with MiXCR, one entry per CDR3 protein. Of about 1.8 million distinct CDR3 sequences in the sample, around 48% are singletons; the top ten hold approximately 2.1%. Extraction yielded at least 6 micrograms of total RNA per sample. The CDR3 sequence is 16 residues long. The V and J ends lost 4 bases and 2 bases, in that order; junction bases with no gene match: 6. The germline gives CDR1 LGHNA, CDR2 YSLEER. A remark on this clonotype: The antigen remains undetermined.

The chain has TRBV4-3 and TRBJ2-2; TRBD2 agrees at 8 bases. This TCR was sampled from a woman between 40 and 50 years old in good health. The sequenced sample was blood. The CDR3 DNA reads as TGCGCCAGCAGCCGTGAGGGACTAGATAACACCGGGGAGCTGTTTTTT. This translates into CASSREGLDNTGELFF.